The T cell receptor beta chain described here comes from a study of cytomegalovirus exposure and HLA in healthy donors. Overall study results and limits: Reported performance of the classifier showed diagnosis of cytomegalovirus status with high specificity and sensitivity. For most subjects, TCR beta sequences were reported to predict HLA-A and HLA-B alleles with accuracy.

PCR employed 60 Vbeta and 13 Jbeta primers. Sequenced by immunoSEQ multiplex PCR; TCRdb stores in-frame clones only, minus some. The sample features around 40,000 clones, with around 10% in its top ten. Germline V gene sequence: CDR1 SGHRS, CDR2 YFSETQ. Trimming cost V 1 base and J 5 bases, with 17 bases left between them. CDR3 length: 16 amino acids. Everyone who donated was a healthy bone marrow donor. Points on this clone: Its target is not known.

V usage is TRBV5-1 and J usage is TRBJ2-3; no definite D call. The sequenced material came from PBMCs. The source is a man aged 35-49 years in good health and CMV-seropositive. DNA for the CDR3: TGCGCCAGCAGCTTGCGGCCCGATGGAGCCGGAGATACGCAGTATTTT. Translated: CASSLRPDGAGDTQYF.